The 9 T cell receptor beta chains in this list originate from one sample, sequenced in a study of TIL therapy for anti-PD-1-resistant metastatic lung cancer. This was the immunoSEQ v3 assay. Using immunoSEQ multiplex PCR, the repertoire was profiled, and TCRdb retains in-frame clones only, with some absent. This sample has nearly 9,500 clones, with more than 70% found just once. The sample's time point: pre-treatment sample, taken before nivolumab and TIL therapy. Tumor tissue came from excised metastases, mostly pleural nodules or supraclavicular lymph nodes. This sample comprised tumor tissue, obtained at baseline. The receptors were gathered from a person aged 25 to 80 with non-small cell lung cancer.

This clone is medium-sized in the sample. The chain is built from TRBV4-3 and TRBJ2-7; D uncertain. The V gene lost 0 bases and the J gene lost 3 bases, with 12 bases spanning the gap. The CDR3 loop spans 15 amino acids. Per the germline V gene, CDR1 is LGHNA and CDR2 is YSLEER. CDR3 sequence (DNA): TGCGCCAGCAGCCAAGATTTTAGTTCGAGCTACGAGCAGTACTTC. As protein: CASSQDFSSSYEQYF.

The rearrangement uses TRBV11-1 and TRBJ2-7; TRBD1 or TRBD2 may be the D gene (7 bases each). The CDR3 has 16 residues. V was trimmed by 5 bases and J by 0 bases, leaving 17 bases between them. Germline V gene data show CDR1 as SGHAT and CDR2 as FQDESV (reference sequence). Written as DNA, the CDR3 is TGTGCCAGCAGCAGCGGGAAACAGGGGTTCTCCTACGAGCAGTACTTC. This translates into CASSSGKQGFSYEQYF.

The chain combines TRBV25-1 with TRBJ2-7; 8 nucleotides align to TRBD1. The length of the CDR3 is 15 residues. The V segment lost 6 bases and the J segment 1 base; nucleotides outside the gene matches: 8. The germline gives CDR1 MGHDK, CDR2 SYGVNS. The CDR3 nucleotides are TGTGCCAGCAGCGCAGACAGGGGAGCGTCCTACGAGCAGTACTTC. Translated, it gives CASSADRGASYEQYF.

J is TRBJ2-1 and V is TRBV21-1; the D segment call TRBD2 is taken from the table without a DNA check. TRBV21-1 is a pseudogene. This CDR3 comprises 19 residues. The CDR3 loop reads CASTDATSFGGSSYNEQFF. The CDR3 nucleotides read TGTGCCAGCACTGACGCGACTAGTTTCGGAGGGAGCTCCTACAATGAGCAGTTCTTC.

The V and J genes are TRBV15 and TRBJ2-5, with D perhaps TRBD2 (7 bases). CDR3 length: 14 amino acids. V was clipped by 3 bases and J by 4 bases, with 12 bases between them. Germline assignment: CDR1 LNHNV and CDR2 YYDKDF (reference sequence). The CDR3 is CATSRWGGPETQYF. CDR3 bases: TGTGCCACCAGCAGGTGGGGGGGCCCAGAGACCCAGTACTTC.

This clone was detected only a few times. This sequence joins TRBV5-1 and TRBJ2-4; tentative D call: TRBD1 (6 bases). Germline CDR1 is SGHRS and CDR2 is YFSETQ. V was shortened by 4 bases and J by 1 base, with 9 bases between the two germline ends. The CDR3 sequence is 14 residues long. CDR3 coding DNA: TGCGCCAGCAGCCCAGGGGAGGCCAAAAACATTCAGTACTTC. Its protein is CASSPGEAKNIQYF. Combining the CDR3 with reference TRBV5-1 and TRBJ2-4 gives the whole variable domain KAGVTQTPRYLIKTRGQQVTLSCSPISGHRSVSWYQQTPGQGLQFLFEYFSETQRNKGNFPGRFSGRQFSNSRSEMNVSTLELGDSALYLCASSPGEAKNIQYFGAGTRLSVL.

The V gene is TRBV10-2, the J gene TRBJ2-3, with TRBD2 as a possible D gene (5 bases). This CDR3 spans 12 amino acids. V was clipped by 7 bases and J by 3 bases, with 8 bases between them. Germline-derived CDR1 and CDR2 are WSHSY and SAAADI. The CDR3 protein is CASTRTTDTQYF. CDR3 coding DNA: TGCGCCAGCACTCGGACTACAGATACGCAGTATTTT.

The chain uses TRBV7-2 and TRBJ1-5, with TRBD1 as a possible D gene (6 bases). Germline loops: CDR1 SGHTA, CDR2 FQGNSA. The CDR3 totals 15 residues. V lost 2 bases and J lost 6, with 14 bases in between. In DNA, the CDR3 is TGTGCCAGCAGCTTATTTGCAGGGGTGGGTCAGCCCCAGCATTTT. It yields the protein CASSLFAGVGQPQHF.

The V and J genes are TRBV7-9 and TRBJ1-1; 7 nucleotides match TRBD1. Unmatched junction bases numbered 8, after V lost 4 bases and J lost 0 bases. This CDR3 is built from 16 residues. The V gene's germline CDR1 is SEHNR and CDR2 FQNEAQ (reference sequence). CDR3 residues: CASSSPPTGMNTEAFF. The DNA of the CDR3 is TGTGCCAGCAGCTCCCCCCCGACAGGGATGAACACTGAAGCTTTCTTT.